The 22 T cell receptor beta chains listed next were all sequenced from one sample in a study of OX40 agonist ivuxolimab in advanced cancers. Some clones are missing from TCRdb's copy, which holds only in-frame ones; the method was immunoSEQ multiplex PCR. The sample yields tens of thousands of clones, 82% seen once. Specimen: CD4+ or CD8+ T cells sorted from blood, collected in a trial of the OX40 agonist ivuxolimab. These receptors came from an adult with an advanced solid tumor such as melanoma, head and neck, liver or kidney cancer.

V and J are TRBV10-1 and TRBJ2-7, with D tentatively TRBD1 (6 bases). V lost 8 bases and J 8 bases, leaving 16 bases between the germline ends. The CDR3 consists of 12 residues. Germline values: CDR1 WNHNN, CDR2 SYGVQD (reference sequence). The CDR3 here is CASQGWTAKQYF. The CDR3 DNA reads as TGCGCCAGCCAAGGATGGACAGCGAAGCAGTACTTC.

The rearrangement uses TRBV5-4 and TRBJ1-4; 8 bases align to TRBD1. The CDR3 totals 14 residues. Trimming removed 4 bases from V and 7 bases from J; junction bases left unmatched: 6. The germline V gene has CDR1 SGHNT and CDR2 YYREEE (reference sequence). DNA for the CDR3: TGTGCCAGCAGCCTTGGACAGGGTCGTGAAAAACTGTTTTTT. Encoded protein: CASSLGQGREKLFF.

The rearrangement uses TRBV27 and TRBJ1-2; a weak D match, TRBD1 (6 bases). Trimming took 4 bases from V and 4 from J, leaving 19 bases between them. Germline CDR1 and CDR2: MNHEY and SMNVEV (reference sequence). CDR3 size: 16 residues. CDR3: CASSSATGRYGYGYTF. For the CDR3, the DNA is TGTGCCAGCAGTTCGGCCACAGGGAGATATGGCTATGGCTACACCTTC.

The rearrangement links TRBV6-1 to TRBJ1-1; D possibly corresponds to TRBD1 (6 bases). Germline V gene data show CDR1 as MNHNS and CDR2 as SASEGT. The CDR3 consists of 12 residues. The V gene lost 10 bases and the J gene lost 4 bases, with 13 bases spanning the gap. The CDR3 bases are TGTGCCAACCGGGGGGACACCACTGAAGCTTTCTTT. Its protein product is CANRGDTTEAFF.

The chain carries TRBV5-4 and TRBJ1-1; maybe TRBD1 (6 bases). V dropped 0 bases and J dropped 9 bases, with 12 bases sitting between them. The CDR3 covers 13 residues. CDR1 is SGHNT and CDR2 is YYREEE in the germline V gene (reference sequence). The CDR3 loop reads CASSLEVDRQAFF. For the CDR3, the DNA is TGTGCCAGCAGCTTGGAGGTGGACAGACAAGCTTTCTTT.

The genes are TRBV9 and TRBJ1-2; the match to TRBD1 covers 10 bases. CDR3 size: 16 residues. Germline V gene data show CDR1 as SGDLS and CDR2 as YYNGEE. V dropped 0 bases and J dropped 6; count of bases not matched to a gene: 8. DNA of the CDR3: TGTGCCAGCAGCGTAGTTAAGGGACAGGGGTTGGATGGCTACACCTTC. This translates into CASSVVKGQGLDGYTF.

The V gene is TRBV6-6, the J gene TRBJ2-1, with a possible D match to TRBD1 (6 bases). Trimming removed 1 base from V and 6 bases from J, with 16 bases in between. Germline assignment: CDR1 MNHNY and CDR2 SVGAGI (reference sequence). This CDR3 is built from 16 residues. This chain's CDR3 is CASSYLTGMGFNEQFF. The CDR3 nucleotides read TGTGCCAGCAGTTACTTGACAGGCATGGGGTTCAATGAGCAGTTCTTC.

This rearrangement joins TRBV2 to TRBJ2-1; D gene uncertain. The germline V gene encodes CDR1 SNHLY and CDR2 FYNNEI. V was shortened by 2 bases and J by 8 bases, with 16 bases between the two germline ends. CDR3 length: 15 amino acids. This CDR3 reads CASSEIGRQSDEQFF. CDR3 DNA: TGTGCCAGCAGTGAAATAGGCCGGCAGTCCGATGAGCAGTTCTTC.

This clone was seen a few times. This chain uses TRBV7-9 with TRBJ1-1; 9 bases are shared with TRBD1. The germline CDR1 and CDR2 sequences are SEHNR and FQNEAQ (reference sequence). The V gene end was trimmed by 4 bases and the J gene end by 1 base; junction bases not matched to a gene: 16. There are 19 residues in the CDR3. CDR3 in DNA: TGTGCCAGCAGCTACCTACTTTGGGGGAGGGGACAGGGGAACACTGAAGCTTTCTTT. Translating it yields CASSYLLWGRGQGNTEAFF.

The rearrangement joins TRBV18 to TRBJ1-3, with D uncertain. The CDR3 covers 14 residues. The V gene's germline CDR1 is KGHSH and CDR2 LQKENI. Trimming pared 4 bases from V and 0 bases from J, leaving 7 bases between. The CDR3 DNA reads as TGTGCCAGCTCACGGGGATCCTCTGGAAACACCATATATTTT. Translation gives CASSRGSSGNTIYF.

This chain joins TRBV14 and TRBJ1-6; 7 positions match TRBD1. The CDR3 is 13 amino acids. Germline-derived CDR1 and CDR2 are SGHDN and FVKESK. V shed 0 bases, J shed 16 bases, and the junction held 6 bases outside the gene matches. The DNA of the CDR3 is TGTGCCAGCAGCCAAGAAGGAAGGGGGCCGCTCCACTTT. It translates to CASSQEGRGPLHF. Full variable domain (outside the CDR3, taken from reference TRBV14 and TRBJ1-6): EAGVTQFPSHSVIEKGQTVTLRCDPISGHDNLYWYRRVMGKEIKFLLHFVKESKQDESGMPNNRFLAERTGGTYSTLKVQPAELEDSGVYFCASSQEGRGPLHFGNGTRLTVT.

This chain joins TRBV27 and TRBJ2-3; no definite D call. V lost 1 base and J 0 bases, leaving 8 bases between the germline ends. CDR1 and CDR2 (germline): MNHEY, SMNVEV (reference sequence). CDR3 length equals 15 residues. The CDR3, as DNA: TGTGCCAGCAGTTTATACCTTCCTAGCACAGATACGCAGTATTTT. Translated: CASSLYLPSTDTQYF.

This clone was seen more than once but under ten times. The CDR3 bases are TGTGCCAGTAGTTCAAAGGTGAACACTGAAGCTTTCTTT. Residues: CASSSKVNTEAFF. The rearrangement uses TRBV19 and TRBJ1-1; no clear D. Germline CDR1 and CDR2: LNHDA and SQIVND (reference sequence). Trimming shortened V by 5 bases and J by 0 bases, and 7 bases separated the two germline ends. The CDR3 runs to 13 residues.

The J gene is TRBJ1-2, the V gene TRBV6-5; D might be TRBD1 (6 bases). The CDR3 sequence is 14 residues long. V lost 5 bases and J 7 bases, leaving 17 bases between the germline ends. Germline values: CDR1 MNHEY, CDR2 SVGAGI. Here the CDR3 DNA reads TGTGCCAGCAGTCCGACGGACAGCCCGGGTGGCTACACCTTC. This encodes CASSPTDSPGGYTF.

The chain is built from TRBV5-4 and TRBJ2-5; 7 bases fit TRBD1. The CDR3 has 15 amino acids. Germline lookup yields CDR1 SGHNT and CDR2 YYREEE (reference sequence). The V gene end was trimmed by 5 bases and the J gene end by 5 bases; junction bases not matched to a gene: 12. The CDR3 protein is CASSKSTGVLETQYF. Here the CDR3 DNA reads TGTGCCAGCAGTAAATCTACAGGGGTCTTGGAGACCCAGTACTTC.

This chain joins TRBV19 and TRBJ2-7, with 11 nucleotides matching TRBD1. The germline V gene encodes CDR1 LNHDA and CDR2 SQIVND (reference sequence). This CDR3 spans 14 amino acids. V shed 5 bases and J 6 bases; nucleotides not matched to a gene: 6. The CDR3 loop is CASSVGQGVGEQYF. The CDR3, as DNA: TGTGCCAGTAGTGTGGGACAGGGGGTAGGCGAGCAGTACTTC.

This chain links TRBV6-1 with TRBJ1-2; D gene unclear. CDR3 size: 14 residues. The germline V gene encodes CDR1 MNHNS and CDR2 SASEGT. Trimming left V 4 bases short and J 7 bases short, with 16 bases between. The DNA of the CDR3 is TGTGCCAGCAGTGTGGAGCGTCGGGGAGGTGGCTACACCTTC. Translation: CASSVERRGGGYTF.

This chain uses TRBV20-1 with TRBJ1-2; tentatively, D is TRBD1 (6 bases). The V and J ends lost 6 bases and 7 bases respectively, with 12 bases between them. CDR1 and CDR2 (germline): DFQATT, SNEGSKA (reference sequence). The CDR3 is 11 residues long. In nucleotides, the CDR3 is TGCAGTGCCTCGGAGGGGGGTGGCTACACCTTC. This sequence encodes CSASEGGGYTF.

The chain couples TRBV27 to TRBJ1-3; 8 bases line up with TRBD1. V shed 7 bases, J shed 0 bases, and the junction held 29 bases outside the gene matches. This CDR3 region has 23 residues. In germline, CDR1 is MNHEY, CDR2 SMNVEV (reference sequence). The CDR3, as DNA: TGTGCCAGCAAAATCAGGGGGCGCGAAGGACCGCCACACCAAGGACCCTCTGGAAACACCATATATTTT. Translating it yields CASKIRGREGPPHQGPSGNTIYF.

The DNA for the CDR3 is TGCGCCAGCAGCCAGACAGGGGCTGGAAACACCATATATTTT. Protein sequence: CASSQTGAGNTIYF. The chain uses TRBV4-3 and TRBJ1-3; 8 bases align to TRBD1. V lost 3 bases and J lost 2; bases outside the gene matches: 0. Per the germline V gene, CDR1 is LGHNA and CDR2 is YSLEER. This CDR3 has 14 amino acids.

The genes are TRBV10-1 and TRBJ1-2, with D possibly being TRBD1 (6 bases). V was cut by 6 bases and J by 6 bases, with 14 bases left in between. CDR3 length: 13 residues. Germline V gives CDR1 WNHNN, CDR2 SYGVQD (reference sequence). The CDR3 DNA sequence: TGCGCCAGCAGAGAACAGGGTAAGCATGGCTACACCTTC. Its protein product is CASREQGKHGYTF.

The chain is built from TRBV7-9 and TRBJ1-2, with TRBD1 as a possible D gene (5 bases). Germline assignment: CDR1 SEHNR and CDR2 FQNEAQ (reference sequence). The CDR3 extends over 15 amino acids. Deletions cut 7 bases from V and 3 bases from J, with 18 bases between. The CDR3 DNA sequence: TGTGCCAGCACCTTCGGTCAGGGATTAGACTATGGCTACACCTTC. This encodes CASTFGQGLDYGYTF.